Below, one T cell receptor (beta chain) is given with its context. Only a few counts were recorded for this clone. Its antigen has not been determined. There are no base qualities to consult, and no much larger clone falls within one base. This specimen comes from a study of shared clonotypes between healthy human individuals (dated by TCRdb to the early 2020s). Broadly, across the study: The cohort included three men and a couple of women between 18 and 49 years of age. Between about 0.94 and 8.9 billion PBMCs per donor were obtained by leukapheresis. The study deeply sequenced blood TCR repertoires of about 5 healthy adults to estimate repertoire size and the extent of clonotype sharing between individuals. To increase sequencing depth and limit assay-specific biases, TCR repertoire library preparation and sequencing were carried out by different laboratories using diverse techniques.

Broader findings and caveats from the paper: Only blood was sampled, and tissue TCR repertoires likely differ from those in blood. Because the study included only a small number of donors, the genetic and exposure-history diversity represented was limited. Based on pairwise subsampling, the degree of clonotype sharing among donors was expected to be affected by sequencing depth.

The CDR3 contains 13 residues, cysteine and phenylalanine counted. Kept here is only the CDR3 DNA, which spans 39 bases and is read in frame from base 1. V loses 4 bases of germline sequence and J loses 5 bases, and the interval between the two ends is 10 bases. For CDR1 and CDR2, the germline V gene lists SGHAT and FQNNGV. Using the deep immunoSEQ assay, TCR CDR3 regions were amplified from genomic DNA by multiplex PCR. Genomic DNA extracted from each cell subset was distributed evenly over all wells of several immunoSEQ 96-well plates, and each plate served as one replicate. For unsorted PBMC, each replicate PCR was loaded with 300 to 350 ng genomic DNA, equivalent to around 30,000 T cell genomes. Ten immunoSEQ deep assay plates were used to sequence unsorted PBMC genomic DNA. Purified libraries were measured with a Qubit 3.0 fluorometer, size-checked on a Bioanalyzer 2100, and measured again with the KAPA Library Quantification kit. Each immunoSEQ 96-well plate was sequenced on its own single-read 150-cycle Illumina NextSeq 550 flow cell. In the source study's methods: Because only junctional sequences without quality scores were contained in the immunoSEQ output, filtering matching that applied to full-length reads could not be performed. Sequences were annotated with PyIR, a Python wrapper for IgBLAST v1.9, and V/J genes and CDR3 were assigned using IMGT germline references. Reads were filtered out if the reads had weak V/J assignments (E-value above 1e-6), no CDR3, stop codons, out-of-frame junctions, or ambiguous translated residues. V3J clonotypes were defined by identical inferred V gene, J gene, and CDR3 amino acid sequence. To compute the percentage overlap between repertoires, the number of shared unique clonotypes was divided by the size of the smaller repertoire. Repertoire richness was assessed with RTK rarefaction, the Chao1 estimator, and Recon v2.1 estimates of unobserved clonotypes. What TCRdb holds here is the immuneACCESS table cut down to in-frame rearrangements. Part of the clones is not present; checked against another copy, under half of the missing clones reflect an unresolved V gene, and the others are unexplained. For V, J and clone size, that table is used; D and trimming come from the DNA. The sample contains 450,000 to 550,000 clones, approximately 79% of them found a single time. The ten top clones hold roughly 13% of the sample.

The donors were healthy, HIV-negative adults who had no recently reported acute infections or vaccinations. All donors were Caucasian adults living in Nashville, Tennessee, USA. For unsorted samples, some 100 million PBMCs were counted and genomic DNA was extracted with the QIAamp DNA Blood Mini kit. Blood was collected by leukapheresis, and PBMCs were isolated by Ficoll-Histopaque density gradient centrifugation and then cryopreserved in liquid nitrogen vapor phase. Source material: PBMCs. Rearrangement joined TRBV11-2 to TRBJ2-3; the D segment could be TRBD2, given 5 matching bases. This TCR derives from a woman aged 40 to 49 in good health. Some clones in this sample may be carry-over from other donors' samples. The CDR3 here reads CASSSLSVDTQYF. The bases read TGTGCCAGCAGCTCCCTTAGCGTAGATACGCAGTATTTT.